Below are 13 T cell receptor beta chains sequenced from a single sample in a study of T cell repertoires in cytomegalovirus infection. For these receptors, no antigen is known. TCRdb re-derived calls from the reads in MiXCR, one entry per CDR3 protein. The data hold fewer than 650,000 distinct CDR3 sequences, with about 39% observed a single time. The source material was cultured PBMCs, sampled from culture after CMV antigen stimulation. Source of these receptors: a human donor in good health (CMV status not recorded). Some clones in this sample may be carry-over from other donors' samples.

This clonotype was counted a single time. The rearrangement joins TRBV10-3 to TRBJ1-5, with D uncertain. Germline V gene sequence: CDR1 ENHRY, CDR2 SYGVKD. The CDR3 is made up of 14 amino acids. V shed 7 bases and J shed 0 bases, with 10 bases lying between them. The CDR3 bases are TGTGCCATCAACCCAGAATATAGCAATCAGCCCCAGCATTTT. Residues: CAINPEYSNQPQHF.

In DNA form, the CDR3 reads TGTGCCATCAGTGCGACAGGGAGCAATCAGCCCCAGCATTTT. It specifies CAISATGSNQPQHF. This chain connects TRBV10-3 to TRBJ1-5; 7 bases are a match to TRBD1. Unmatched junction bases numbered 1, after V lost 4 bases and J lost 1 base. Germline V gene data show CDR1 as ENHRY and CDR2 as SYGVKD. The CDR3 is made up of 14 amino acids.

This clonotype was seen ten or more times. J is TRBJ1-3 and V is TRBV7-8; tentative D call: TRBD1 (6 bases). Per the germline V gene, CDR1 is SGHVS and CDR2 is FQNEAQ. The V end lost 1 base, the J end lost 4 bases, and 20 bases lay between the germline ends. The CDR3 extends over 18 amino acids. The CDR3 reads CASSLVGGGGGGGNTIYF. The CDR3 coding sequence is TGTGCCAGCAGCTTAGTAGGGGGAGGGGGGGGAGGAGGAAACACCATATATTTT.

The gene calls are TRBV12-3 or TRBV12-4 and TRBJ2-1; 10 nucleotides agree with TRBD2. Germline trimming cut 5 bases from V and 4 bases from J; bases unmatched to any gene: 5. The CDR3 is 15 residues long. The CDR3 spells CASSKLAGLYNEQFF. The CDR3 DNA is TGTGCCAGCAGTAAACTAGCGGGGTTGTACAATGAGCAGTTCTTC.

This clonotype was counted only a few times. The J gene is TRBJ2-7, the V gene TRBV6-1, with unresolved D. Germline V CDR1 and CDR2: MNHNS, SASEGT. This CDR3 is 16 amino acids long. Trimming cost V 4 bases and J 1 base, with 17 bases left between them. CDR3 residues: CASSGIDSPSSYEQYF. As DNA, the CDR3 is TGTGCCAGCAGTGGCATTGACTCCCCTTCTTCCTACGAGCAGTACTTC.

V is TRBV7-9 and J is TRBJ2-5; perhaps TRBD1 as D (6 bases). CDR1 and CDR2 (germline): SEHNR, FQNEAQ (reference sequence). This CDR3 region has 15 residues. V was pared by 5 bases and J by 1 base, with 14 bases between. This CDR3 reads CASSPTRTAQETQYF. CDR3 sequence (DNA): TGTGCCAGCAGCCCTACCCGGACAGCCCAAGAGACCCAGTACTTC.

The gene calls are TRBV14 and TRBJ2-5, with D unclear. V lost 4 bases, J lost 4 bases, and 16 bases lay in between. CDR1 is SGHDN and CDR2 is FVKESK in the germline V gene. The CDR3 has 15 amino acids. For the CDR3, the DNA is TGTGCCAGCAGCCCCTTAGCCCTGGCCGGAGAGACCCAGTACTTC. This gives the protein CASSPLALAGETQYF.

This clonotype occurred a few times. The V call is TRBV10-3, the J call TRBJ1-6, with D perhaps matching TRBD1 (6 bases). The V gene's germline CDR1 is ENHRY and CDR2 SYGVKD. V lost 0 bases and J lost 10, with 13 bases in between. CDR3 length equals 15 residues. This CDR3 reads CAISESAGAKSPLHF. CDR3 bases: TGTGCCATCAGTGAGTCGGCAGGGGCAAAATCACCCCTCCACTTT.

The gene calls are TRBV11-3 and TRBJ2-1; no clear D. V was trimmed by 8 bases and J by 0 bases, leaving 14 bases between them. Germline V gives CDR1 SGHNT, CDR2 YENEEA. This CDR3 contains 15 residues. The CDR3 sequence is CASSASPSSYNEQFF. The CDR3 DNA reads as TGTGCCAGCTCGGCATCACCGAGCTCCTACAATGAGCAGTTCTTC.

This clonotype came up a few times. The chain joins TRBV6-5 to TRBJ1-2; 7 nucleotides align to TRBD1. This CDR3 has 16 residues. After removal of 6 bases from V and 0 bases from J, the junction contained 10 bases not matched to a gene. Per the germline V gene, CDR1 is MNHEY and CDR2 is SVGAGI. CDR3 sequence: CASSYNRGTANYGYTF. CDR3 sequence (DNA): TGTGCCAGCAGCTACAACAGGGGAACAGCTAACTATGGCTACACCTTC.

In DNA form, the CDR3 reads TGTGCCAGCAGCTTGAGTAGCGGGAGGATCGCCTCCTACAATGAGCAGTTCTTC. It codes for CASSLSSGRIASYNEQFF. The rearrangement links TRBV5-6 to TRBJ2-1; TRBD2 matches 10 bases. The CDR3 has 18 residues. With 1 base clipped from V and 0 bases from J, the junction kept 7 bases outside the gene matches. Looked up from germline, CDR1 is SGHDT and CDR2 is YYEEEE.

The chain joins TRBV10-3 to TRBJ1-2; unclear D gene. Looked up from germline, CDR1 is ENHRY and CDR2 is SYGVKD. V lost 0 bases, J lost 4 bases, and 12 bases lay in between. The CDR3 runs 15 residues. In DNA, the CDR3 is TGTGCCATCAGTGAGTCGATTAGCTCAATCTATGGCTACACCTTC. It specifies CAISESISSIYGYTF.

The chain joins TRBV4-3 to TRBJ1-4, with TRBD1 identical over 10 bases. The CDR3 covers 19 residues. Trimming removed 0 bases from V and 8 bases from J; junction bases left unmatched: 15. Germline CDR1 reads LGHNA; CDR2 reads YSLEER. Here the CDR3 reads CASSQDRGWAGQGEEKLFF. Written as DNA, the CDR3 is TGCGCCAGCAGCCAAGATAGGGGTTGGGCCGGACAGGGGGAGGAAAAACTGTTTTTT.